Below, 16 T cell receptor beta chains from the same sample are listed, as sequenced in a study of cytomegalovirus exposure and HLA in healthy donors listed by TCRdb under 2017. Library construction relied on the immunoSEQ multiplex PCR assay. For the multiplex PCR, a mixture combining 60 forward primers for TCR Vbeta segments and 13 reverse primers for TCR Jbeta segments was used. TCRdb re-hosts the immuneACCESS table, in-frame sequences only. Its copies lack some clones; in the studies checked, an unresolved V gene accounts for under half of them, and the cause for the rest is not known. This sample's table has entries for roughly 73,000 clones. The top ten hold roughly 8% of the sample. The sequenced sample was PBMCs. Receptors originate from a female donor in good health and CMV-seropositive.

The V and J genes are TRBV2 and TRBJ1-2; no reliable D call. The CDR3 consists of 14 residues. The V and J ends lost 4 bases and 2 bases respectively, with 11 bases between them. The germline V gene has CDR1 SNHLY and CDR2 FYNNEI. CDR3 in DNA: TGTGCCAGCAGTGTTAAGGGAGGCAACTATGGCTACACCTTC. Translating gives CASSVKGGNYGYTF.

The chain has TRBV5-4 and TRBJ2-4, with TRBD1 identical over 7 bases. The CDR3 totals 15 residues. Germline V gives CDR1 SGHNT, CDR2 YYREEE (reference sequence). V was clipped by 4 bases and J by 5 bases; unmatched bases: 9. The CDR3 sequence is CASSPDRVGENIQYF. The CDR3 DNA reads TGTGCCAGCAGCCCCGACAGGGTCGGCGAAAACATTCAGTACTTC.

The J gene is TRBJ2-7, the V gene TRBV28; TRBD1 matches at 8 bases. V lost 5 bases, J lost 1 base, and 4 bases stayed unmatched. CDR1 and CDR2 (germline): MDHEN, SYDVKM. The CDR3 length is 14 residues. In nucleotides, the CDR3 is TGTGCCAGCAGTCTCCAGGGGGCGTCCTACGAGCAGTACTTC. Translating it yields CASSLQGASYEQYF.

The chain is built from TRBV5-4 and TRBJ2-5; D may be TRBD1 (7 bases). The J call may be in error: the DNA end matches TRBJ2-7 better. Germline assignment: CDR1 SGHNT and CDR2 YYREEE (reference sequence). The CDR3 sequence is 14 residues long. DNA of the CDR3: TGTGCCAGCAGCCGCGGGACAGCCTCTTACGAGCAGTACTTC. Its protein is CASSRGTASYEQYF.

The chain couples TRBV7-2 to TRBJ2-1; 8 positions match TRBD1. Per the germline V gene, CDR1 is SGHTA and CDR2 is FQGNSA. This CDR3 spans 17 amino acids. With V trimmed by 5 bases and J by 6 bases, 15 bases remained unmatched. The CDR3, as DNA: TGTGCCAGCAGCACCCGCGGGACAGGCCCCTCAACCAATGAGCAGTTCTTC. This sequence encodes CASSTRGTGPSTNEQFF.

CDR3 sequence (DNA): TGTGCCAGTAAAACAGGGTCCATCGGGGAGCTGTTTTTT. Its translation: CASKTGSIGELFF. The V call is TRBV19, the J call TRBJ2-2, with TRBD1 as a possible D gene (6 bases). The CDR3 spans 13 residues. Germline CDR1 LNHDA, CDR2 SQIVND (reference sequence). V lost 7 bases and J 7 bases, leaving 13 bases between the germline ends.

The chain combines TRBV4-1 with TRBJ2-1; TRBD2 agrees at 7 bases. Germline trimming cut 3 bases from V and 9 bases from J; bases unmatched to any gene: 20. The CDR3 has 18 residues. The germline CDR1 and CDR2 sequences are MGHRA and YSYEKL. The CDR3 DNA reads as TGCGCCAGCAGCCATCCTAGGGGAGCGGGGTCGCCCGGGGGTGAGCAGTTCTTC. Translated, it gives CASSHPRGAGSPGGEQFF.

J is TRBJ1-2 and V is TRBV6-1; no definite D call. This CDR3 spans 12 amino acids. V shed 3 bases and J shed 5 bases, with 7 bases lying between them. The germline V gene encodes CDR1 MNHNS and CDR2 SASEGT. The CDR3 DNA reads TGTGCCAGCAGTGACAGGCTATATGGCTACACCTTC. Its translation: CASSDRLYGYTF.

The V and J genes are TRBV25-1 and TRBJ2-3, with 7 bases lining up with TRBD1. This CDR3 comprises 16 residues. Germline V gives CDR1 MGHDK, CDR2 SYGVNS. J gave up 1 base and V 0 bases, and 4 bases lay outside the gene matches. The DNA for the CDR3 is TGTGCCAGCAGTGAATACGACAGGGATGGCACAGATACGCAGTATTTT. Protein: CASSEYDRDGTDTQYF.

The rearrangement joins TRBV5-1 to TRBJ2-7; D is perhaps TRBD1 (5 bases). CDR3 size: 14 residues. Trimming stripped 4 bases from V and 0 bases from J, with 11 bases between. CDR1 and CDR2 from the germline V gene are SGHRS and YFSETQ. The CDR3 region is CASSPDTVSYEQYF. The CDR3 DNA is TGCGCCAGCAGCCCGGACACTGTCTCCTACGAGCAGTACTTC.

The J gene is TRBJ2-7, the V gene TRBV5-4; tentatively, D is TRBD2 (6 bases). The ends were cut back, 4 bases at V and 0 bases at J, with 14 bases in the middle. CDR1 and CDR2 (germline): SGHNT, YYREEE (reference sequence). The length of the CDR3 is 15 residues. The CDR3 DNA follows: TGTGCCAGCAGCCCCTCTGGCGGGACCTCCTACGAGCAGTACTTC. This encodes CASSPSGGTSYEQYF. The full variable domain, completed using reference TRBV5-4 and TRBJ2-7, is ETGVTQSPTHLIKTRGQQVTLRCSSQSGHNTVSWYQQALGQGPQFIFQYYREEENGRGNFPPRFSGLQFPNYSSELNVNALELDDSALYLCASSPSGGTSYEQYFGPGTRLTVT.

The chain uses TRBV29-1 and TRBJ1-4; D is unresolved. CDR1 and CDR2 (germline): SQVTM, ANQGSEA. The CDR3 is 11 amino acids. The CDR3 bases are TGCAGTGCCTGGAGGAATGAAAAACTGTTTTTT. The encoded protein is CSAWRNEKLFF.

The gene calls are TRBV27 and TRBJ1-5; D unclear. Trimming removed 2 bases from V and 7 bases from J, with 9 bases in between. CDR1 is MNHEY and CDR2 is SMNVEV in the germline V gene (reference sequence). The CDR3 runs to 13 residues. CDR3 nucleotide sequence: TGTGCCAGCAGTTTAGCTGGAGACCAGCCCCAGCATTTT. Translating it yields CASSLAGDQPQHF.

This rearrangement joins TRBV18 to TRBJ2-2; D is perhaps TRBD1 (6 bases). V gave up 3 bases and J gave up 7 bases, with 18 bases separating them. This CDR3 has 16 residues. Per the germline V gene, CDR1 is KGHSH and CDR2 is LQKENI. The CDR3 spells CASSPFPTGQYGELFF. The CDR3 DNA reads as TGTGCCAGCTCACCCTTTCCCACGGGACAATACGGGGAGCTGTTTTTT.

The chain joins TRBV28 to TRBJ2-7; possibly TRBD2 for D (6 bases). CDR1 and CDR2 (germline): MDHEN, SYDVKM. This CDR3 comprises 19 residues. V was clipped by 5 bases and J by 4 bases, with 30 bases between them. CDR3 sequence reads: CASSALRDFSPLGLYEQYF. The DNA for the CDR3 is TGTGCCAGCAGTGCCCTCCGGGACTTCTCCCCTCTGGGGCTATACGAGCAGTACTTC.

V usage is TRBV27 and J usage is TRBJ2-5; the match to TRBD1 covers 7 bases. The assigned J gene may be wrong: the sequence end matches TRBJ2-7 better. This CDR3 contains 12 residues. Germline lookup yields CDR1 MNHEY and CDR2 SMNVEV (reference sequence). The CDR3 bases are TGTGCCAGCAGCGACAGGGTCTACGAGCAGTACTTC. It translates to CASSDRVYEQYF.